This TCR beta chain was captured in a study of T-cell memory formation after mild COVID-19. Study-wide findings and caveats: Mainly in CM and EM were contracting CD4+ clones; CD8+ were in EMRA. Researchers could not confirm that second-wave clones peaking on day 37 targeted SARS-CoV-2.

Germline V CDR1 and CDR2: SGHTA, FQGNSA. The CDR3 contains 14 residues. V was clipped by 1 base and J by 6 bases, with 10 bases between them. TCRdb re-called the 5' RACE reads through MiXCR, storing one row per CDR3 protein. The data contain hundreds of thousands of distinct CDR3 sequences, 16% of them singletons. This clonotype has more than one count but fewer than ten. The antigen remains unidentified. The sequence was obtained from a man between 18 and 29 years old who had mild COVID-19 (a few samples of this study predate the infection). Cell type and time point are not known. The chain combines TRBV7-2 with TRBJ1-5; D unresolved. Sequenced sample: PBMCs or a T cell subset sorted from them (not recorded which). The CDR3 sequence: CASSLERAGQPQHF. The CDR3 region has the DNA TGTGCCAGCAGCTTAGAGCGTGCCGGTCAGCCCCAGCATTTT.